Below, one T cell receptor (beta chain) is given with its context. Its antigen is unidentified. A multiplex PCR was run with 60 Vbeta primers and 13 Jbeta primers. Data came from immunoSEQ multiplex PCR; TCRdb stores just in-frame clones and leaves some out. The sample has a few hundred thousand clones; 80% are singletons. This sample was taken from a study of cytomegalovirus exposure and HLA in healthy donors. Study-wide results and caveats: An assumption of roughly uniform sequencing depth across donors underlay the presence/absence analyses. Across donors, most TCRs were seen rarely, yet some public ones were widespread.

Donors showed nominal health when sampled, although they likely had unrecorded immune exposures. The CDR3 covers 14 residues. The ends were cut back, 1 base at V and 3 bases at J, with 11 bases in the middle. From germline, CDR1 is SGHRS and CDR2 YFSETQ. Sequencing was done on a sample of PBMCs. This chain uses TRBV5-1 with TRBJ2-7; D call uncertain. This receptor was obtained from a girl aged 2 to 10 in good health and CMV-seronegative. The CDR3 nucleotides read TGCGCCAGCAGCTTGCGCTTACAATTCTACGAGCAGTACTTC. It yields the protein CASSLRLQFYEQYF. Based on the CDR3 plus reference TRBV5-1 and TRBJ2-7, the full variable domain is KAGVTQTPRYLIKTRGQQVTLSCSPISGHRSVSWYQQTPGQGLQFLFEYFSETQRNKGNFPGRFSGRQFSNSRSEMNVSTLELGDSALYLCASSLRLQFYEQYFGPGTRLTVT.